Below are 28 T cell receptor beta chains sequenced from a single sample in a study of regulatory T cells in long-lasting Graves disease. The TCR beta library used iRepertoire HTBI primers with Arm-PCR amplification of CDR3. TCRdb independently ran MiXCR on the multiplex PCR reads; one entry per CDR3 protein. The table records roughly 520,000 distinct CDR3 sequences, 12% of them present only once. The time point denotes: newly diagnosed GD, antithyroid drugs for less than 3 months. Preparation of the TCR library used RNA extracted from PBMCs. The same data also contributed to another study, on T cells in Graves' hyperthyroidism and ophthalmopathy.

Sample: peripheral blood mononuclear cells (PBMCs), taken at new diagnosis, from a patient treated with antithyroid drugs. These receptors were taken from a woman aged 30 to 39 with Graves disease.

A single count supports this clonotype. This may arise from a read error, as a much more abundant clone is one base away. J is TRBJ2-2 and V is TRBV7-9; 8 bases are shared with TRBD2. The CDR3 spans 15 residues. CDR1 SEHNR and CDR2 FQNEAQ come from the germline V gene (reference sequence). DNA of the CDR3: TGTGCCAACAGCCGTAGCGGGGCGAACACCGGGGAGCTGTTTTTT. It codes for CANSRSGANTGELFF.

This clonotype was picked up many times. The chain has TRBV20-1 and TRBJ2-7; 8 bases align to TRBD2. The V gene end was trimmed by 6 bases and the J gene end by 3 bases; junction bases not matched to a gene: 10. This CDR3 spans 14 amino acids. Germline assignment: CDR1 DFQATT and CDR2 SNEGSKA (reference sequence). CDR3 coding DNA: TGCAGTGCCAGGAGGACGGGAGGGATCTACGAGCAGTACTTC. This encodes CSARRTGGIYEQYF.

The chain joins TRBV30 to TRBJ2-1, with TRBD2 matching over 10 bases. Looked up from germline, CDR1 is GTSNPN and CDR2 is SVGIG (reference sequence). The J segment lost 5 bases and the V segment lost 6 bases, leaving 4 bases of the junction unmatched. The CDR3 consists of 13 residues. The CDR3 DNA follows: TGTGCCTGTACTAGCGGGATCCACAATGAGCAGTTCTTC. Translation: CACTSGIHNEQFF. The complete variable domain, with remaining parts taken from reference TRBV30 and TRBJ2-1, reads SQTIHQWPATLVQPVGSPLSLECTVEGTSNPNLYWYRQAAGRGLQLLFYSVGIGQISSEVPQNLSASRPQDRQFILSSKKLLLSDSGFYLCACTSGIHNEQFFGPGTRLTVL.

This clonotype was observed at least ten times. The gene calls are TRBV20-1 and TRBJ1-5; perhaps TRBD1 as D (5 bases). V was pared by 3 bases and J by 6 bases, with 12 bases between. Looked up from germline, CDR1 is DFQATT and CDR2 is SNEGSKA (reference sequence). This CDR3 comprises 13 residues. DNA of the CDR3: TGCAGTGCTAGTGCCAGGGCTTTTCAGCCCCAGCATTTT. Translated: CSASARAFQPQHF.

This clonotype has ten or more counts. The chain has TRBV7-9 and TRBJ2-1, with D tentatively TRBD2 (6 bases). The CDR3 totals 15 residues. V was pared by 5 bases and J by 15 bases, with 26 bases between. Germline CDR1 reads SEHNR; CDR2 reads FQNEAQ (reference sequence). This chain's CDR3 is CASSPTLGPLGLPFF. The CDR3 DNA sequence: TGTGCCAGCAGCCCAACGCTTGGACCTTTGGGACTTCCGTTCTTC.

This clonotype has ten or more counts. In nucleotides, the CDR3 is TGTGCCAGCAGTATGAGCCGACGGTCCTCGAGGGGAAATGGCTACACCTTC. Translation gives CASSMSRRSSRGNGYTF. The chain carries TRBV12-3 or TRBV12-4 and TRBJ1-2; possibly TRBD1 for D (5 bases). CDR3 size: 17 residues. With 5 bases removed from V and 6 bases from J, the gap between germline ends came to 25 bases.

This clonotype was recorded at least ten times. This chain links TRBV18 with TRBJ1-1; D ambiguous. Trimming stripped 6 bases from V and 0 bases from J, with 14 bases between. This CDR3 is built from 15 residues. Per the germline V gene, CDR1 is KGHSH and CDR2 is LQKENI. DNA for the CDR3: TGTGCCAGCTCGTTGAGTTCGCAGGTGAACACTGAAGCTTTCTTT. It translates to CASSLSSQVNTEAFF. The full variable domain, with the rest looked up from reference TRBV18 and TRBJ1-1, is NAGVMQNPRHLVRRRGQEARLRCSPMKGHSHVYWYRQLPEEGLKFMVYLQKENIIDESGMPKERFSAEFPKEGPSILRIQQVVRGDSAAYFCASSLSSQVNTEAFFGQGTRLTVV.

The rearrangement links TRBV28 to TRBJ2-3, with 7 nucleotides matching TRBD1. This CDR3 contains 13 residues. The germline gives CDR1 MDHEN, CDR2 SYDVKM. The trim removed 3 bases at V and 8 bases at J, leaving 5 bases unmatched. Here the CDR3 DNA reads TGTGCCAGCAGTTTGGACAGGAGCGGTACGCAGTATTTT. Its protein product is CASSLDRSGTQYF.

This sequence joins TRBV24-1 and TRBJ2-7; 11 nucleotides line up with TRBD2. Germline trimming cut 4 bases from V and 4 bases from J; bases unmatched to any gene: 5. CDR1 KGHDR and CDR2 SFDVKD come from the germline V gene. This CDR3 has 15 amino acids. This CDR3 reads CATSDPTSGMYEQYF. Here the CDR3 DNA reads TGTGCCACCAGTGACCCGACTAGCGGGATGTACGAGCAGTACTTC.

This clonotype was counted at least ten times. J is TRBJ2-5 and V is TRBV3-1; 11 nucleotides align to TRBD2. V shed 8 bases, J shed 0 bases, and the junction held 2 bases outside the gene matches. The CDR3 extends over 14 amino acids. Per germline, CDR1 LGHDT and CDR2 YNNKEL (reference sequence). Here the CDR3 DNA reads TGTGCCAGCCGACTAGCGGGAAACCAAGAGACCCAGTACTTC. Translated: CASRLAGNQETQYF.

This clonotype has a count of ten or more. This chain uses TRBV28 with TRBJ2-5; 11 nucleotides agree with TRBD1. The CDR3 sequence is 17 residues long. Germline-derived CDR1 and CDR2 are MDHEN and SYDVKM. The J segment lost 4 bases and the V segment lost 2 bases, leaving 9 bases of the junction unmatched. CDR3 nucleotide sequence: TGTGCCAGCAGTTTAATTAGGACAGGGGGCTATAGAGAGACCCAGTACTTC. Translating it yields CASSLIRTGGYRETQYF.

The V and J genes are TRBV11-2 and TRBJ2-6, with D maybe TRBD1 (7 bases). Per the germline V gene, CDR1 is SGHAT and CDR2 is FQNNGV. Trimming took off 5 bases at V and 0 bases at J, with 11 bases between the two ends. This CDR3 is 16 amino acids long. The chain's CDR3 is CASSPGGSSGANVLTF. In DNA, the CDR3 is TGTGCCAGCAGCCCAGGGGGGAGCTCTGGGGCCAACGTCCTGACTTTC.

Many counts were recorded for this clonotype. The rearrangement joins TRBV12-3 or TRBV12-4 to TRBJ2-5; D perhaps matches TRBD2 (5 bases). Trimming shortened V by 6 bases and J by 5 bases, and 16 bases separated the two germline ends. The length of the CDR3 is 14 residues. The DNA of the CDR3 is TGTGCCAGCAGGAGAGGGCTTACGGTGGAGACCCAGTACTTC. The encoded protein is CASRRGLTVETQYF.

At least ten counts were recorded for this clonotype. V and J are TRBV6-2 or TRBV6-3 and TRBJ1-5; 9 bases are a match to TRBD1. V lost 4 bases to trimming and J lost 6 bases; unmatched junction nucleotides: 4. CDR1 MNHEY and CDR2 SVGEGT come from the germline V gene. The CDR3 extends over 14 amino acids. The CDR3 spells CASSLGTGFQPQHF. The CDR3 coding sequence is TGTGCCAGCAGTTTGGGGACAGGGTTTCAGCCCCAGCATTTT.

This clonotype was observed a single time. The DNA of the CDR3 is TGCAGTGCTATTGTGGTTCACGCAGATACGCAGTATTTT. Translation: CSAIVVHADTQYF. The chain has TRBV20-1 and TRBJ2-3; D is unresolved. Germline-derived CDR1 and CDR2 are DFQATT and SNEGSKA (reference sequence). The CDR3 spans 13 residues. Trimming pared 4 bases from V and 4 bases from J, leaving 12 bases between.

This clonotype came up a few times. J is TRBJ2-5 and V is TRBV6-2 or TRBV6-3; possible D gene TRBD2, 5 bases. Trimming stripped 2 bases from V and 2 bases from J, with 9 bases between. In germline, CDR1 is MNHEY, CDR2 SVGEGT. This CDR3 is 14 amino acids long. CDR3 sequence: CASSYVSGQETQYF. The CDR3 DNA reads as TGTGCCAGCAGTTACGTAAGCGGACAAGAGACCCAGTACTTC.

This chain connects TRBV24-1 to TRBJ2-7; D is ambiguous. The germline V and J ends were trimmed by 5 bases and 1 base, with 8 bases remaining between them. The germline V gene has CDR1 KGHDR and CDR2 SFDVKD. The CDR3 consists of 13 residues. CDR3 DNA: TGTGCCACCAGTGGAGAGGCGTCCTACGAGCAGTACTTC. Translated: CATSGEASYEQYF.

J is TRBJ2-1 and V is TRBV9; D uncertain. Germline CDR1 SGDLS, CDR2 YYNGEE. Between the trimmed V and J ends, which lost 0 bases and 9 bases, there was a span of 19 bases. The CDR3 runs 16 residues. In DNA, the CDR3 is TGTGCCAGCAGCGTAGCAGACCTTTGGATCTCCCCTGAGCAGTTCTTC. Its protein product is CASSVADLWISPEQFF.

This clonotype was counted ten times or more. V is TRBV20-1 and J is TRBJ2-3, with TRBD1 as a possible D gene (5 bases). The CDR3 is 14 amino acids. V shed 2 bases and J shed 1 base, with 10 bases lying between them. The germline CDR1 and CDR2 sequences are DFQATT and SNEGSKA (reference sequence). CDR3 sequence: CSARSGLGTDTQYF. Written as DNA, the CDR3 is TGCAGTGCTAGATCAGGGTTGGGCACAGATACGCAGTATTTT.

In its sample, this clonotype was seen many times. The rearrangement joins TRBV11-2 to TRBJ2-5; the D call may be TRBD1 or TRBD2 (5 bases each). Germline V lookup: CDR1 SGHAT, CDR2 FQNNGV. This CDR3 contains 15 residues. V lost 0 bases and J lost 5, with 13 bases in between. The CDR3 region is CASSLDPGAGETQYF. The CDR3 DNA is TGTGCCAGCAGCTTAGATCCCGGGGCAGGGGAGACCCAGTACTTC.

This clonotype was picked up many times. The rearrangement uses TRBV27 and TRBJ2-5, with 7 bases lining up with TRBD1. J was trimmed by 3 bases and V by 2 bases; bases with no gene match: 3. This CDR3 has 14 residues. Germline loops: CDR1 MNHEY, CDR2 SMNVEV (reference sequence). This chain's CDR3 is CASSLNRGKETQYF. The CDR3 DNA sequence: TGTGCCAGCAGTTTAAACAGGGGAAAAGAGACCCAGTACTTC.

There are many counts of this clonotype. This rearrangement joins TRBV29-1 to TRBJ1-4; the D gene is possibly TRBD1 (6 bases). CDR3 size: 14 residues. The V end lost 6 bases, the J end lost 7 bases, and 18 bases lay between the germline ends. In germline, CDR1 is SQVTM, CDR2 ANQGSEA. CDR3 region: CSVPSGEMSEKLFF. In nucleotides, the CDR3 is TGCAGCGTACCGTCAGGGGAGATGAGTGAAAAACTGTTTTTT.

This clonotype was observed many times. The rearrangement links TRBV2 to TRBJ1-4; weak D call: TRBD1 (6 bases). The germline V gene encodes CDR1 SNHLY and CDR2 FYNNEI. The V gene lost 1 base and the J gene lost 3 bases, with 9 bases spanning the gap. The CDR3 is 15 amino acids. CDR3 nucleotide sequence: TGTGCCAGCAGTGAAGGGCGACAGGCTAATGAAAAACTGTTTTTT. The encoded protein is CASSEGRQANEKLFF.

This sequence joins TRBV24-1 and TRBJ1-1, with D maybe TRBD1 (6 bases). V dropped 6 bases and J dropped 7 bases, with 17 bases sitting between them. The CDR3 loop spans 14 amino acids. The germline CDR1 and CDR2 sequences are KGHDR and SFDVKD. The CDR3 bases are TGTGCCACCAGTCCCGCGGGGGGGCAGCATGAAGCTTTCTTT. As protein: CATSPAGGQHEAFF.

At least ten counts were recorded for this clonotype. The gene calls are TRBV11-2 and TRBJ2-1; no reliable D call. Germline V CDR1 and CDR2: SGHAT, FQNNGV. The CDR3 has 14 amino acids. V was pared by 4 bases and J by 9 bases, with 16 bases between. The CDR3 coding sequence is TGTGCCAGCAGCTCGCCGCGACGATACCCTGAGCAGTTCTTC. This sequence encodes CASSSPRRYPEQFF.

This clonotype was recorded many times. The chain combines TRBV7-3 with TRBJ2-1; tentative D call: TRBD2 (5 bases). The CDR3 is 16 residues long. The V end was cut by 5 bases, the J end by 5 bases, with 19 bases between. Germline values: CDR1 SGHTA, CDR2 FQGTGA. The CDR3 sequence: CASSPSAGRPHNEQFF. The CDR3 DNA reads TGTGCCAGCAGCCCCAGCGCGGGCCGCCCCCACAATGAGCAGTTCTTC.

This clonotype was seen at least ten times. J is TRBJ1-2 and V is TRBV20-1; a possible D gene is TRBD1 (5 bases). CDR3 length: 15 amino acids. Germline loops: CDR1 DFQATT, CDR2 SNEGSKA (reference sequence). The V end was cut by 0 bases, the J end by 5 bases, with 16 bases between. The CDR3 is CSARDRGRVPYGYTF. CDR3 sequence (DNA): TGCAGTGCTAGAGATCGGGGCAGGGTTCCATATGGCTACACCTTC.

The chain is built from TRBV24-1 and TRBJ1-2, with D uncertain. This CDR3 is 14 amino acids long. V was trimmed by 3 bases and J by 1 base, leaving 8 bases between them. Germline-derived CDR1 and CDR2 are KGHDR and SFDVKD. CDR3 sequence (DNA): TGTGCCACCAGTGATCTTAACAATAACTATGGCTACACCTTC. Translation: CATSDLNNNYGYTF.